This entry lists 13 T cell receptor beta chains sequenced from one sample in a study of shared clonotypes between healthy human individuals. Repertoires were generated with immunoSEQ multiplex PCR, while TCRdb's copy carries only in-frame clones and drops some. The top ten hold roughly 1% of the sample, which has about 1,800,000 clones, approximately 94% seen once. Cells designated naive CD8 were CD45RO-negative and were positively selected for CCR7, with terminally differentiated effector memory CD45RA+ cells excluded. The sequenced sample was naive CD8+ T cells sorted from blood. The receptors derive from a man younger than 35 in good health.

The rearrangement joins TRBV11-2 to TRBJ2-5; a possible D gene is TRBD2 (5 bases). Per the germline V gene, CDR1 is SGHAT and CDR2 is FQNNGV. Trimming took 7 bases from V and 4 from J, leaving 25 bases between them. The CDR3 is made up of 17 amino acids. For the CDR3, the DNA is TGTGCCAGCACGCGGGCGGGCGCCAGGTCGGCGGCAGAGACCCAGTACTTC. This encodes CASTRAGARSAAETQYF.

Only one count was recorded for this clone. The same CDR3 arises from other DNA sequences in this sample as well. The chain is built from TRBV27 and TRBJ2-7, with D perhaps TRBD1 or TRBD2 (5 bases each). This CDR3 region has 14 residues. The germline gives CDR1 MNHEY, CDR2 SMNVEV (reference sequence). The V end was cut by 2 bases, the J end by 2 bases, with 10 bases between. CDR3 sequence (DNA): TGTGCCAGCAGTTTAATCCAGGGAGCCTACGAGCAGTACTTC. Encoded protein: CASSLIQGAYEQYF.

The rearrangement links TRBV27 to TRBJ2-1, with D maybe TRBD2 (6 bases). The CDR3 spans 16 residues. The V end was cut by 1 base, the J end by 0 bases, with 10 bases between. The germline V gene has CDR1 MNHEY and CDR2 SMNVEV (reference sequence). CDR3 in amino acids: CASSLYAGSSYNEQFF. The CDR3 region has the DNA TGTGCCAGCAGTTTATATGCCGGGAGCTCCTACAATGAGCAGTTCTTC.

This clone appeared once. The V call is TRBV9, the J call TRBJ2-3, with 9 bases that match TRBD2. Germline CDR1 reads SGDLS; CDR2 reads YYNGEE. The ends lost 3 bases at V and 3 bases at J; junction bases unmatched: 14. This CDR3 contains 18 residues. CDR3 in amino acids: CASSGGAGGLLRTDTQYF. As DNA, the CDR3 is TGTGCCAGCAGCGGGGGAGCGGGAGGTTTGTTGAGGACAGATACGCAGTATTTT.

This chain uses TRBV7-8 with TRBJ2-3, with 14 bases that match TRBD2. The length of the CDR3 is 14 residues. V shed 2 bases and J 12 bases; nucleotides not matched to a gene: 4. Germline values: CDR1 SGHVS, CDR2 FQNEAQ. CDR3 DNA sequence: TGTGCCAGCAGCTTACCGGGACTAGCGGGGGATCAGTATTTT. Amino acids: CASSLPGLAGDQYF.

The chain joins TRBV4-1 to TRBJ2-7; a possible D gene is TRBD1 (5 bases). V was cut by 0 bases and J by 3 bases, with 15 bases left in between. The CDR3 consists of 16 residues. Germline V lookup: CDR1 MGHRA, CDR2 YSYEKL. As DNA, the CDR3 is TGCGCCAGCAGCCAAGATCGACAGTTGGGTGGCTACGAGCAGTACTTC. This encodes CASSQDRQLGGYEQYF.

The rearrangement joins TRBV6-1 to TRBJ2-7; D possibly corresponds to TRBD2 (5 bases). Trimming shortened V by 7 bases and J by 0 bases, and 10 bases separated the two germline ends. The CDR3 sequence is 13 residues long. Germline lookup yields CDR1 MNHNS and CDR2 SASEGT. CDR3 nucleotides: TGTGCCAGCAACCAGCGGAGCTCCTACGAGCAGTACTTC. As protein: CASNQRSSYEQYF.

The genes are TRBV4-1 and TRBJ2-5; possibly TRBD1 for D (6 bases). Germline loops: CDR1 MGHRA, CDR2 YSYEKL. The CDR3 spans 15 residues. The ends were cut back, 1 base at V and 4 bases at J, with 13 bases in the middle. The CDR3: CASSQVEGVRETQYF. The CDR3 DNA follows: TGCGCCAGCAGCCAAGTAGAGGGGGTACGAGAGACCCAGTACTTC.

The chain is built from TRBV6-5 and TRBJ2-1; the match to TRBD2 covers 10 bases. The CDR3 runs to 15 residues. CDR1 and CDR2 (germline): MNHEY, SVGAGI. V gave up 1 base and J gave up 6 bases; unmatched junction bases: 3. CDR3 DNA sequence: TGTGCCAGCAGTTACTTCCTAGCGGGGGCCAATGAGCAGTTCTTC. This translates into CASSYFLAGANEQFF.

The chain combines TRBV5-1 with TRBJ1-2; possibly TRBD1 for D (6 bases). Germline CDR1 SGHRS, CDR2 YFSETQ. V lost 0 bases and J 1 base, leaving 13 bases between the germline ends. CDR3 length: 16 amino acids. Here the CDR3 DNA reads TGCGCCAGCAGCTTGGAGCCACAGGGCAATAACTATGGCTACACCTTC. This gives the protein CASSLEPQGNNYGYTF.

The V gene is TRBV12-5, the J gene TRBJ2-5; D ambiguous. In germline, CDR1 is LGHNT, CDR2 FRNRAP. The CDR3 totals 14 residues. Trimming stripped 7 bases from V and 1 base from J, with 13 bases between. The CDR3: CASASMDGQETQYF. In nucleotides, the CDR3 is TGTGCTAGTGCCTCAATGGACGGCCAAGAGACCCAGTACTTC.

The chain combines TRBV13 with TRBJ2-7; D uncertain. The CDR3 sequence is 15 residues long. Germline V gene data show CDR1 as PRHDT and CDR2 as FYEKMQ (reference sequence). With 0 bases removed from V and 6 bases from J, the gap between germline ends came to 15 bases. This chain's CDR3 is CASSLGPMSTSEQYF. The CDR3 DNA is TGTGCCAGCAGCTTAGGGCCGATGTCCACCTCCGAGCAGTACTTC.

On this clone: Other DNA sequences in this specimen translate into the identical CDR3. This chain joins TRBV5-5 and TRBJ2-7; the D gene is possibly TRBD1 (5 bases). The ends were cut back, 0 bases at V and 2 bases at J, with 6 bases in the middle. CDR3 length: 13 amino acids. Germline-derived CDR1 and CDR2 are SGHKS and YYEKEE (reference sequence). The CDR3 DNA follows: TGTGCCAGCAGCTTGGCGACAGCCTACGAGCAGTACTTC. It codes for CASSLATAYEQYF.